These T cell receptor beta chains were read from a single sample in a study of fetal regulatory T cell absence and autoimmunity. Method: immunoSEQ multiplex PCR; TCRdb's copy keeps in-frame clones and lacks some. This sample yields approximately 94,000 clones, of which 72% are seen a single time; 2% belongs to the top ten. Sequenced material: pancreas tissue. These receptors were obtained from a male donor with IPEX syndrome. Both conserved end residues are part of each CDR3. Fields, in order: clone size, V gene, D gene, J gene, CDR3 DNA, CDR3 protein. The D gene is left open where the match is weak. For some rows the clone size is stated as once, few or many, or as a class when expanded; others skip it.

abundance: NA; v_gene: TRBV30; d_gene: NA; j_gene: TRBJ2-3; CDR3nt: TGTGCCTGGAGGTGGGGGGATGTAGATACGCAGTATTTT; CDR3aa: CAWRWGDVDTQYF
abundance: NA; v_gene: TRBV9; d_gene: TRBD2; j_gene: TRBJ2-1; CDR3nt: TGTGCCAGCAGCCCCCGGCGGGACTACTACAATGAGCAGTTCTTC; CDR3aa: CASSPRRDYYNEQFF
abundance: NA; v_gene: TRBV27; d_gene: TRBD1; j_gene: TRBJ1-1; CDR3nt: TGTGCCAGCCACCCAGGCCTGGGGGACAGGGATGACACTGAAGCTTTCTTT; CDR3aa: CASHPGLGDRDDTEAFF
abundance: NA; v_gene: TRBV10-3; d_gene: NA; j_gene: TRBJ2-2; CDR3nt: TGTGCCATCAGTGGTGGGAGTCGGACCGGGGAGCTGTTTTTT; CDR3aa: CAISGGSRTGELFF
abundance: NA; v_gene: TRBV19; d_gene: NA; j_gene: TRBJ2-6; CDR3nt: TGTGCCAGTAGCCCAGGGGGGTCTGGGGCCAACGTCCTGACTTTC; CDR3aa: CASSPGGSGANVLTF
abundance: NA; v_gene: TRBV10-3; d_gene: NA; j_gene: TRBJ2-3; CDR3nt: TGTGCCATCAGTGAACCACAGGGCACAGATACGCAGTATTTT; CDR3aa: CAISEPQGTDTQYF
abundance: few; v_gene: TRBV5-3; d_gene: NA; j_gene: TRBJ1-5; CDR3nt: TGTGCCAGAAGCTGGGACCGGAGGGGTCGTAGCAATCAGCCCCAGCATTTT; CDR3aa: CARSWDRRGRSNQPQHF
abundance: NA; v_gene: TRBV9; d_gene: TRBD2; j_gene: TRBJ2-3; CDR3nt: TGTGCCAGCAGCGCTAGCGGGACTAGCACAGATACGCAGTATTTT; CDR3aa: CASSASGTSTDTQYF
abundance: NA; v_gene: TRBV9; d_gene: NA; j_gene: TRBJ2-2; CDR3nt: TGTGCCAGCAGCGACTCGAACACCGGGGAGCTGTTTTTT; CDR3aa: CASSDSNTGELFF
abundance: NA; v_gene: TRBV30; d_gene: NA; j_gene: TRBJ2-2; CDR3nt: TGTGCCTGGAGTGTGATTAACACCGGGGAGCTGTTTTTT; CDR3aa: CAWSVINTGELFF
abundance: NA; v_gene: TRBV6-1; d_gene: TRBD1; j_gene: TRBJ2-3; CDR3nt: TGTGCCAGCGCCTACAGGGGCGATACGCAGTATTTT; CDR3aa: CASAYRGDTQYF
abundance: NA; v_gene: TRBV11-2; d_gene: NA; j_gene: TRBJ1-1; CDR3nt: TGTGCCAGCAGCCCTCTTGCCGGACAAAACACTGAAGCTTTCTTT; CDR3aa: CASSPLAGQNTEAFF
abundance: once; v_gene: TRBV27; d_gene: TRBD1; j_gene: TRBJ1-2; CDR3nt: TGTGCCAGCAGTCCACAACCGGGACAGGGCTATGGCTACACCTTC; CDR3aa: CASSPQPGQGYGYTF
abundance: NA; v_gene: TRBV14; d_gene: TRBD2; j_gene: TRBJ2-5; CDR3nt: TGTGCCAGCAGCCAACTAGCGGGGGGGCAAGAGACCCAGTACTTC; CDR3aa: CASSQLAGGQETQYF
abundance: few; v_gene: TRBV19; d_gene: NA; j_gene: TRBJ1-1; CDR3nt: TGTGCCAGTAGTATCCAGGGGAACACTGAAGCTTTCTTT; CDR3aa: CASSIQGNTEAFF
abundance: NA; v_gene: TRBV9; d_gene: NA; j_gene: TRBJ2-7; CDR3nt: TGTGCCAGCAGCGCCGGTAGTTCCAGGGCCCACGAGCAGTACTTC; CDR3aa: CASSAGSSRAHEQYF
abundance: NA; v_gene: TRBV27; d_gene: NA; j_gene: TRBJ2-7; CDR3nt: TGTGCCAGCAGTTTCGGAGGAGGAGGGAACGAGCAGTACTTC; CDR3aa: CASSFGGGGNEQYF